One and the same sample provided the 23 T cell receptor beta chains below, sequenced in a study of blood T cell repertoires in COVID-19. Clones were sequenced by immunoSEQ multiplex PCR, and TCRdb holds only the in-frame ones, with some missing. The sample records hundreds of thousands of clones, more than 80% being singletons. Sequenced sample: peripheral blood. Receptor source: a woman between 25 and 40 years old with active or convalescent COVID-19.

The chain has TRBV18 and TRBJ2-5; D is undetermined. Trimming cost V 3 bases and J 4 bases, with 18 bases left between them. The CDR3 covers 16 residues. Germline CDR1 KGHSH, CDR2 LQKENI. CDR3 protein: CASSPILQIERETQYF. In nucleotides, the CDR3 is TGTGCCAGCTCACCCATATTACAAATTGAACGAGAGACCCAGTACTTC.

Here the CDR3 DNA reads TGTGCCACCAGCAGAGATGGACAGTATAATGAAAAACTGTTTTTT. Amino acid sequence: CATSRDGQYNEKLFF. J is TRBJ1-4 and V is TRBV15; a weak D match, TRBD1 (6 bases). This CDR3 region has 15 residues. Germline-derived CDR1 and CDR2 are LNHNV and YYDKDF (reference sequence). The V gene lost 0 bases and the J gene lost 4 bases, with 9 bases spanning the gap.

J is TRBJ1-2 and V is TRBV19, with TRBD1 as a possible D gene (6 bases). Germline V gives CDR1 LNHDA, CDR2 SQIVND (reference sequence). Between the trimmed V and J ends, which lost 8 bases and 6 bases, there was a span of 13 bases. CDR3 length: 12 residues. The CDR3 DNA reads TGTGCCAGTGGGGTACAGGGTGATGGCTACACCTTC. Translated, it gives CASGVQGDGYTF. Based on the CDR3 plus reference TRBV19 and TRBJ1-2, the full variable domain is DGGITQSPKYLFRKEGQNVTLSCEQNLNHDAMYWYRQDPGQGLRLIYYSQIVNDFQKGDIAEGYSVSREKKESFPLTVTSAQKNPTAFYLCASGVQGDGYTFGSGTRLTVV.

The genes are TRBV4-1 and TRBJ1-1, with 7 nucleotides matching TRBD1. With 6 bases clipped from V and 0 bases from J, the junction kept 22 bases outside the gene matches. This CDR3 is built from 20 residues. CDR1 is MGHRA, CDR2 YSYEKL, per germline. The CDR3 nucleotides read TGCGCCAGCAGTCTACGTACTCCGGGACAGCTTTTCTTAATGAACACTGAAGCTTTCTTT. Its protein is CASSLRTPGQLFLMNTEAFF.

The CDR3 DNA follows: TGCGCCAGCAGCCAAGATGGAAGGGGATTCTCTGGAAACACCATATATTTT. This translates into CASSQDGRGFSGNTIYF. The V gene is TRBV4-1, the J gene TRBJ1-3, with D maybe TRBD1 (5 bases). Trimming stripped 0 bases from V and 0 bases from J, with 12 bases between. Germline CDR1 and CDR2: MGHRA and YSYEKL. This CDR3 has 17 amino acids.

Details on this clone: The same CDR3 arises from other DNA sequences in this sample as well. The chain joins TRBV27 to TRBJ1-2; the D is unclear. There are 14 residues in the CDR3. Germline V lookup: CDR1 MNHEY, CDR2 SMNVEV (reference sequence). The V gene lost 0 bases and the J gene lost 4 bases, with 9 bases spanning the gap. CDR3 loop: CASSLSGQIYGYTF. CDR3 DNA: TGTGCCAGCAGTTTATCGGGCCAGATCTATGGCTACACCTTC.

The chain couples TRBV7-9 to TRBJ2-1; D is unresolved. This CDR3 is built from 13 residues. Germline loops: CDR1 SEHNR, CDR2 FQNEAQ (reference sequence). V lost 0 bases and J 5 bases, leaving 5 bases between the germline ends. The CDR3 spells CASSLAPDNEQFF. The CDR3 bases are TGTGCCAGCAGCTTAGCCCCCGACAATGAGCAGTTCTTC.

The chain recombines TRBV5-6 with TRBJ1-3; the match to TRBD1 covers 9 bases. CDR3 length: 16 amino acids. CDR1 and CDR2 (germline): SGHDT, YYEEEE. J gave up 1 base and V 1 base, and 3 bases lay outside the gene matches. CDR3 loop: CASSLTGTGSGNTIYF. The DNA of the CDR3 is TGTGCCAGCAGCTTGACCGGGACAGGGTCTGGAAACACCATATATTTT.

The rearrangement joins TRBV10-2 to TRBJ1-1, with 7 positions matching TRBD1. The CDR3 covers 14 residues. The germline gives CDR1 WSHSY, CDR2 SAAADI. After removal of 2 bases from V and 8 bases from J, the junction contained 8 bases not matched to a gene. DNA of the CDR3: TGCGCCAGCAGTGAGGAACCTACAGGGGTGGAAGCTTTCTTT. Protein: CASSEEPTGVEAFF.

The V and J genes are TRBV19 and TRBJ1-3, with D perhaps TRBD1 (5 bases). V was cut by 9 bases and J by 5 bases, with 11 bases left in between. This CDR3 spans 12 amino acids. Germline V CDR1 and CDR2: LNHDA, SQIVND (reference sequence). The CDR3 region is CASGTLRNTIYF. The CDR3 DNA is TGTGCCAGCGGGACTCTACGAAACACCATATATTTT.

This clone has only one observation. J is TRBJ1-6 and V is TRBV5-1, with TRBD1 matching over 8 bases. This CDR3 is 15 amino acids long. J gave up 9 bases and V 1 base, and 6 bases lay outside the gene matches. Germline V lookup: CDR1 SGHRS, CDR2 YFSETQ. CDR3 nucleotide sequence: TGCGCCAGCAGCTTGTCCGGACAGGGCTTTTCACCCCTCCACTTT. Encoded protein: CASSLSGQGFSPLHF.

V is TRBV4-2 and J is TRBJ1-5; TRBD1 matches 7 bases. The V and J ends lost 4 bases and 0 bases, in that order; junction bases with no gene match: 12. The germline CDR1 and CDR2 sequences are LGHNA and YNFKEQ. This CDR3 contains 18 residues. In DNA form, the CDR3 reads TGTGCCAGCAGCCCCCCCCCAGGGGGGCCCGTTAGCAATCAGCCCCAGCATTTT. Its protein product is CASSPPPGGPVSNQPQHF.

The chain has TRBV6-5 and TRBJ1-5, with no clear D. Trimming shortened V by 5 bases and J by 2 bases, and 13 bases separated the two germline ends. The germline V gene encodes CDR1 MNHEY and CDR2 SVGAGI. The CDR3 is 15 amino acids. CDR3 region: CASSPWREGNQPQHF. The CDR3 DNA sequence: TGTGCCAGCAGTCCTTGGAGGGAAGGCAATCAGCCCCAGCATTTT.

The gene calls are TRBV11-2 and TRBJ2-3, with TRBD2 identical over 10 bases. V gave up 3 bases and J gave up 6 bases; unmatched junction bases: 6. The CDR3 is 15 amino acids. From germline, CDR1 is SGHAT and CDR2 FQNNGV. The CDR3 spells CASSFSSGSRDTQYF. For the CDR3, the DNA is TGTGCCAGCAGCTTTTCTAGCGGGAGTCGCGATACGCAGTATTTT.

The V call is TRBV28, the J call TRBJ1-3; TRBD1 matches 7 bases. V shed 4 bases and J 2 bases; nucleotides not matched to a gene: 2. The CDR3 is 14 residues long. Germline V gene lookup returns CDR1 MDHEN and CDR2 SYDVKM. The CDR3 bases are TGTGCCAGCAGTTCAACAGGGGCTGGAAACACCATATATTTT. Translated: CASSSTGAGNTIYF. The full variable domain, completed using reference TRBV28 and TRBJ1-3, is DVKVTQSSRYLVKRTGEKVFLECVQDMDHENMFWYRQDPGLGLRLIYFSYDVKMKEKGDIPEGYSVSREKKERFSLILESASTNQTSMYLCASSSTGAGNTIYFGEGSWLTVV.

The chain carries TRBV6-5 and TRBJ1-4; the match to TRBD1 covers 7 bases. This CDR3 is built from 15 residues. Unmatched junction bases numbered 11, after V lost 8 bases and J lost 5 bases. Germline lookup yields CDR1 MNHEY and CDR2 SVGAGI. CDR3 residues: CASGDQTTGNEKLFF. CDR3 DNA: TGTGCCAGCGGGGACCAAACGACAGGGAATGAAAAACTGTTTTTT.

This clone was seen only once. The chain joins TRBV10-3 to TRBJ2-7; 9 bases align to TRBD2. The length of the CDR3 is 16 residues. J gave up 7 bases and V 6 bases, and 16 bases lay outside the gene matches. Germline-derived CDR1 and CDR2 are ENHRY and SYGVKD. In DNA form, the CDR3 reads TGTGCCATCAGCGAGGTCCCCGCGACTAGCGGTGGTGAGCAGTACTTC. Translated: CAISEVPATSGGEQYF.

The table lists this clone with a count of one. CDR3 in DNA: TGTGCCATCAGGCAGGACAGTTTCTATGGCTACACCTTC. It specifies CAIRQDSFYGYTF. The J gene is TRBJ1-2, the V gene TRBV10-3; a weak D match, TRBD1 (6 bases). Germline values: CDR1 ENHRY, CDR2 SYGVKD. The length of the CDR3 is 13 residues. Trimming removed 6 bases at V and 4 bases at J, with 12 bases between.

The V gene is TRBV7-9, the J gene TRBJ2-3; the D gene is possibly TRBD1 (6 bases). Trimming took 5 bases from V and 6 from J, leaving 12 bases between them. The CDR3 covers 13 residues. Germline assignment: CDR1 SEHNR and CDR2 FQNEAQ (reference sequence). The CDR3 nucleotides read TGTGCCAGCAGCGCCCAGGGGACGGATACGCAGTATTTT. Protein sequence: CASSAQGTDTQYF.

The chain's CDR3 is CASKDGGDNEQFF. The CDR3 bases are TGCGCCAGCAAAGACGGAGGGGATAATGAGCAGTTCTTC. V usage is TRBV10-2 and J usage is TRBJ2-1; weak D call: TRBD2 (6 bases). Trimming cost V 7 bases and J 7 bases, with 14 bases left between them. CDR3 length: 13 residues. Germline lookup yields CDR1 WSHSY and CDR2 SAAADI.

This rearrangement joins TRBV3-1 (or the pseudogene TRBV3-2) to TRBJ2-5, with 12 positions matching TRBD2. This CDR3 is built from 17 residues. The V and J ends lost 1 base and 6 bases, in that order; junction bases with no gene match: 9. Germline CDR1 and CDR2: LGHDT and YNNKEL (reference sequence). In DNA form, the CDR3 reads TGTGCCAGCAGCCAAGTTTTGCTAGCGGGGGGGCCGAAGACCCAGTACTTC. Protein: CASSQVLLAGGPKTQYF.

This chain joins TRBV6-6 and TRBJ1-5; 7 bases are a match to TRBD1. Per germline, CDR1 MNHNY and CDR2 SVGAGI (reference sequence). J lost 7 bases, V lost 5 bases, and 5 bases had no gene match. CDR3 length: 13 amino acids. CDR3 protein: CASSNRGGQPQHF. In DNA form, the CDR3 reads TGTGCCAGCAGTAACAGGGGTGGGCAGCCCCAGCATTTT.

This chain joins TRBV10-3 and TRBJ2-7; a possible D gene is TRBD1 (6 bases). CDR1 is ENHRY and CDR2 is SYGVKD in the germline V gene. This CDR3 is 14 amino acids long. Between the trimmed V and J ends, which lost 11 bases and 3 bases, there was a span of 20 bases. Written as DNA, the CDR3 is TGTGCCGCTACAGGGCAAGGGGGAAACTACGAGCAGTACTTC. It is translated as CAATGQGGNYEQYF.